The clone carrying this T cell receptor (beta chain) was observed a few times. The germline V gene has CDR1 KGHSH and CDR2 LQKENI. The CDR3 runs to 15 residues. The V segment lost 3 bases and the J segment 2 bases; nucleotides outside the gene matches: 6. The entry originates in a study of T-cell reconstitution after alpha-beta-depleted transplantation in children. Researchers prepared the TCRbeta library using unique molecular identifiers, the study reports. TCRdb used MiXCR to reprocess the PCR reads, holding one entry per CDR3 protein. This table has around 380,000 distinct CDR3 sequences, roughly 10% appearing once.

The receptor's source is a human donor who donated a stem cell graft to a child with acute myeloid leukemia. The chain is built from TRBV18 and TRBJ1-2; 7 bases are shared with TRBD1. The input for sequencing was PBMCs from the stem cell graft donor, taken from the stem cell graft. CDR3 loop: CASSPEMDRNYGYTF. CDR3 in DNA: TGTGCCAGCTCACCGGAAATGGACAGGAACTATGGCTACACCTTC.